This T cell receptor (beta chain) was identified in a study of T cells after posttransplantation cyclophosphamide. Assay: immunoSEQ multiplex PCR; the TCRdb copy retains only in-frame clones and omits some. The table includes tens of thousands of clones, roughly 90% detected once. A marrow graft followed busulfan-fludarabine conditioning, with cyclophosphamide on days +3 and +4. Notes on this clone: The antigen remains undetermined.

In germline, CDR1 is SGHVS, CDR2 FQNEAQ. The CDR3 consists of 15 residues. The ends were cut back, 1 base at V and 4 bases at J, with 11 bases in the middle. Overall study results and limits: Recipient CMV seropositivity and CMV reactivation strongly tracked TRB clonality. Later blood repertoires were often dominated by clones from the donor CD8+ memory compartment.

Material: PBMCs, obtained after allogeneic stem cell transplant with posttransplant cyclophosphamide. The TCR originated in a female patient under 45 who received an allogeneic stem cell transplant from an unrelated donor, was CMV-positive, and had no GVHD. Among the T cells, some may be from the graft donor. V usage is TRBV7-8 and J usage is TRBJ1-5; D is unresolved. The CDR3 reads CASSLGGSRNQPQHF. CDR3 nucleotides: TGTGCCAGCAGCTTAGGAGGCAGCAGAAATCAGCCCCAGCATTTT.